These 10 T cell receptor beta chains were sequenced from one sample in a study of cytomegalovirus exposure and HLA in healthy donors. The PCR had 60 Vbeta and 13 Jbeta primers. Clones were read by immunoSEQ multiplex PCR, and TCRdb kept only the in-frame ones, dropping some. The data show about 110,000 clones, with roughly 80% seen just once and 22% held by the top ten. What was sequenced was PBMCs. The receptors stem from a man aged 25 to 45 in good health and CMV-seropositive.

This chain links TRBV7-9 with TRBJ2-7, with 9 bases that match TRBD1. J was trimmed by 3 bases and V by 8 bases; bases with no gene match: 5. This CDR3 has 13 amino acids. In germline, CDR1 is SEHNR, CDR2 FQNEAQ (reference sequence). This CDR3 reads CASGPGQGYEQYV. CDR3 bases: TGTGCCAGCGGACCGGGACAGGGCTACGAGCAGTACGTC.

The chain has TRBV10-3 and TRBJ1-3; D possibly corresponds to TRBD1 (5 bases). Trimming shortened V by 4 bases and J by 4 bases, and 11 bases separated the two germline ends. The CDR3 is made up of 14 amino acids. Germline assignment: CDR1 ENHRY and CDR2 SYGVKD. In DNA, the CDR3 is TGTGCCATCAGTGGTGACAGAGTGGGAAACACCATATATTTT. Translation: CAISGDRVGNTIYF.

This chain links TRBV6-5 with TRBJ1-5, with D possibly TRBD1 on 5 matching bases. Trimming removed 6 bases from V and 5 bases from J, with 14 bases in between. Germline CDR1 reads MNHEY; CDR2 reads SVGAGI. The CDR3 has 14 residues. Here the CDR3 DNA reads TGTGCCAGCAGAAGGACCGGGGGAGATCAGCCCCAGCATTTT. This translates into CASRRTGGDQPQHF.

This clone was observed once. V and J are TRBV19 and TRBJ1-5; a possible D gene is TRBD1 (6 bases). Germline V gives CDR1 LNHDA, CDR2 SQIVND (reference sequence). V lost 3 bases and J 4 bases, leaving 10 bases between the germline ends. This CDR3 region has 14 residues. The CDR3 nucleotides are TGTGCCAGTAGTATGATGGACAGTAATCAGCCCCAGCATTTT. It codes for CASSMMDSNQPQHF. Full variable domain (rest looked up from reference TRBV19 and TRBJ1-5): DGGITQSPKYLFRKEGQNVTLSCEQNLNHDAMYWYRQDPGQGLRLIYYSQIVNDFQKGDIAEGYSVSREKKESFPLTVTSAQKNPTAFYLCASSMMDSNQPQHFGDGTRLSIL.

The genes are TRBV13 and TRBJ2-3; 16 bases are a match to TRBD2. Unmatched junction bases numbered 3, after V lost 5 bases and J lost 4 bases. This CDR3 contains 16 residues. The germline V gene has CDR1 PRHDT and CDR2 FYEKMQ (reference sequence). CDR3 sequence: CASSPGTSGRADTQYF. The CDR3 DNA follows: TGTGCCAGCAGCCCCGGGACTAGCGGGAGGGCAGATACGCAGTATTTT.

This chain connects TRBV2 to TRBJ1-6; no clear D. The CDR3 spans 15 residues. CDR1 and CDR2 (germline): SNHLY, FYNNEI. The V gene lost 1 base and the J gene lost 9 bases, with 13 bases spanning the gap. The CDR3 loop reads CASSEGQAAGSPLHF. The CDR3, as DNA: TGTGCCAGCAGTGAAGGGCAGGCAGCCGGTTCACCCCTCCACTTT.

This chain connects TRBV7-9 to TRBJ2-1; 15 bases agree with TRBD2. CDR1 and CDR2 (germline): SEHNR, FQNEAQ (reference sequence). The CDR3 contains 18 residues. V was clipped by 3 bases and J by 2 bases; unmatched bases: 5. Written as DNA, the CDR3 is TGTGCCAGCAGCTTCGGACTAGCGGGAGGGCCAACCTACAATGAGCAGTTCTTC. Residues: CASSFGLAGGPTYNEQFF.

Regarding this clone: One junction end does not reproduce the germline sequence, and a read error may be involved. V is TRBV7-6 and J is TRBJ1-6; 8 bases agree with TRBD1. The CDR3 runs 16 residues. The germline V gene has CDR1 SGHVS and CDR2 FNYEAQ. The CDR3 reads CASSIQGQGAGSPHHF. The DNA for the CDR3 is TGTGCCAGCTCTATACAGGGGCAGGGGGCTGGCTCACCCCACCACTTT.

This chain uses TRBV19 with TRBJ1-2; 7 bases are shared with TRBD1. CDR3 size: 13 residues. Germline assignment: CDR1 LNHDA and CDR2 SQIVND (reference sequence). V gave up 3 bases and J gave up 10 bases; unmatched junction bases: 8. This chain's CDR3 is CASSIRLGQPYTF. The CDR3 DNA sequence: TGTGCCAGTAGTATTCGACTGGGACAGCCCTACACCTTC.

The V gene is TRBV6-5, the J gene TRBJ2-7; D remains ambiguous. The CDR3 has 14 residues. In germline, CDR1 is MNHEY, CDR2 SVGAGI. The germline V and J ends were trimmed by 10 bases and 0 bases, with 16 bases remaining between them. The DNA of the CDR3 is TGTGCCACCTTATCCCGACTCCACTCCTACGAGCAGTACTTC. This gives the protein CATLSRLHSYEQYF.